The 25 T cell receptor beta chains given below trace back to one sample, sequenced in a study of technical replicates of blood from several donors. Repertoires were generated with immunoSEQ multiplex PCR, while TCRdb's copy carries only in-frame clones and drops some. The sample consists of about 63,000 clones, 85% to 90% of them appearing once. The sample consisted of PBMCs. The source of these receptors is a human donor in good health. Some clones in this sample may be carry-over from other donors' samples.

This chain joins TRBV11-3 and TRBJ2-1, with 10 bases identical to TRBD2. CDR1 and CDR2 (germline): SGHNT, YENEEA. Losses at the gene ends were 3 bases for V and 4 bases for J; bases not matched to a gene: 15. CDR3 length: 19 residues. This chain's CDR3 is CASSLGWIAGGGDYNEQFF. DNA of the CDR3: TGTGCCAGCAGCTTGGGTTGGATAGCGGGAGGCGGGGATTACAATGAGCAGTTCTTC. Full variable domain (rest looked up from reference TRBV11-3 and TRBJ2-1): EAGVVQSPRYKIIEKKQPVAFWCNPISGHNTLYWYLQNLGQGPELLIRYENEEAVDDSQLPKDRFSAERLKGVDSTLKIQPAELGDSAVYLCASSLGWIAGGGDYNEQFFGPGTRLTVL.

The rearrangement uses TRBV5-1 and TRBJ2-1; possibly TRBD1 for D (5 bases). The germline gives CDR1 SGHRS, CDR2 YFSETQ. V lost 4 bases and J 9 bases, leaving 11 bases between the germline ends. The CDR3 spans 12 residues. CDR3 amino acids: CASSRWGGEQFF. The CDR3, as DNA: TGCGCCAGCAGCCGATGGGGCGGTGAGCAGTTCTTC.

Only one count was recorded for this clone. The gene calls are TRBV14 and TRBJ1-5; the D gene is possibly TRBD1 (6 bases). V shed 2 bases and J shed 4 bases, with 9 bases lying between them. The CDR3 extends over 14 amino acids. Germline CDR1 is SGHDN and CDR2 is FVKESK. The CDR3, as DNA: TGTGCCAGCAGCCAACAGGGGAGAAATCAGCCCCAGCATTTT. This sequence encodes CASSQQGRNQPQHF.

This clone has just one count. This sequence joins TRBV7-9 and TRBJ2-5; 7 nucleotides line up with TRBD2. The CDR3 spans 17 residues. The J segment lost 1 base and the V segment lost 4 bases, leaving 12 bases of the junction unmatched. Germline CDR1 is SEHNR and CDR2 is FQNEAQ (reference sequence). CDR3 loop: CASSSIGGGEFQETQYF. In DNA, the CDR3 is TGTGCCAGCAGCTCCATTGGGGGGGGAGAGTTCCAAGAGACCCAGTACTTC.

This chain links TRBV18 with TRBJ2-5, with a possible D match to TRBD2 (6 bases). Trimming cost V 6 bases and J 5 bases, with 10 bases left between them. CDR1 and CDR2 (germline): KGHSH, LQKENI. CDR3 size: 12 residues. The CDR3 loop reads CASSPAGETQYF. In nucleotides, the CDR3 is TGTGCCAGCTCGCCGGCGGGGGAGACCCAGTACTTC.

The chain recombines TRBV7-2 with TRBJ1-6; TRBD1 matches 7 bases. Germline CDR1 is SGHTA and CDR2 is FQGNSA. The CDR3 has 16 residues. With V trimmed by 7 bases and J by 8 bases, 14 bases remained unmatched. The CDR3 nucleotides read TGTGCCAGCAACTTTGGAACAGGGGCCGTCGATTCACCCCTCCACTTT. This gives the protein CASNFGTGAVDSPLHF.

This rearrangement joins TRBV27 to TRBJ1-5, with D possibly being TRBD1 (6 bases). Looked up from germline, CDR1 is MNHEY and CDR2 is SMNVEV (reference sequence). Deletions cut 5 bases from V and 6 bases from J, with 26 bases between. The CDR3 runs 18 residues. Here the CDR3 reads CASSTPGQPVPPGQPQHF. CDR3 coding DNA: TGTGCCAGCAGTACACCGGGACAACCGGTGCCCCCCGGTCAGCCCCAGCATTTT.

The V gene is TRBV5-8, the J gene TRBJ2-2; TRBD1 might be the D (6 bases). The ends were cut back, 2 bases at V and 3 bases at J, with 11 bases in the middle. The CDR3 runs 15 residues. The germline CDR1 and CDR2 sequences are SGHTS and YDEGEE. The CDR3, as DNA: TGTGCCAGCAGCTTTCGGACAGCATACACCGGGGAGCTGTTTTTT. This codes for CASSFRTAYTGELFF.

The V gene is TRBV7-2, the J gene TRBJ1-5; TRBD1 agrees at 8 bases. The V and J ends lost 2 bases and 3 bases, in that order; junction bases with no gene match: 3. The CDR3 has 15 residues. Germline CDR1 and CDR2: SGHTA and FQGNSA. The CDR3 bases are TGTGCCAGCAGCTTATCAGGGGGCGTCAATCAGCCCCAGCATTTT. Its translation is CASSLSGGVNQPQHF.

The V call is TRBV25-1, the J call TRBJ2-5, with 8 nucleotides matching TRBD1. The CDR3 spans 18 residues. Germline CDR1 reads MGHDK; CDR2 reads SYGVNS. The junction had 20 bases not matched to a gene; V was cut back by 6 bases and J by 5 bases. Here the CDR3 reads CASRNLTGAGQNRETQYF. CDR3 DNA sequence: TGTGCCAGCAGGAATCTGACAGGGGCGGGACAAAATAGGGAGACCCAGTACTTC.

The chain combines TRBV15 with TRBJ1-5, with D unresolved. CDR1 is LNHNV and CDR2 is YYDKDF in the germline V gene (reference sequence). Trimming took 4 bases from V and 5 from J, leaving 9 bases between them. The CDR3 has 13 amino acids. The DNA for the CDR3 is TGTGCCACCAGCACAGACGGGGATCAGCCCCAGCATTTT. Encoded protein: CATSTDGDQPQHF.

The chain has TRBV7-9 and TRBJ2-5, with TRBD2 identical over 9 bases. CDR3 size: 16 residues. Germline CDR1 reads SEHNR; CDR2 reads FQNEAQ (reference sequence). Trimming removed 3 bases from V and 5 bases from J; junction bases left unmatched: 10. CDR3 sequence: CASSFHFLAGSETQYF. The CDR3 bases are TGTGCCAGCAGCTTTCACTTTCTAGCGGGGAGCGAGACCCAGTACTTC.

CDR3 sequence: CAIRGHQGASRDDEQYF. CDR3 bases: TGTGCCATCAGAGGACACCAGGGGGCCTCTCGAGATGACGAGCAGTACTTC. This chain connects TRBV10-3 to TRBJ2-7; 8 nucleotides match TRBD1. The CDR3 loop spans 17 amino acids. After removal of 6 bases from V and 5 bases from J, the junction contained 18 bases not matched to a gene. Germline V gene data show CDR1 as ENHRY and CDR2 as SYGVKD.

The CDR3 coding sequence is TGTGCCAGCAGCTTACGCGGGGGGGCCACCGGGGAGCTGTTTTTT. It translates to CASSLRGGATGELFF. The chain joins TRBV11-1 to TRBJ2-2; 9 positions agree with TRBD2. CDR1 is SGHAT, CDR2 FQDESV, per germline (reference sequence). This CDR3 is 15 amino acids long. V dropped 2 bases and J dropped 4; count of bases not matched to a gene: 2.

The genes are TRBV15 and TRBJ2-2; 10 nucleotides line up with TRBD1. From germline, CDR1 is LNHNV and CDR2 YYDKDF (reference sequence). CDR3 length: 14 residues. The ends lost 6 bases at V and 6 bases at J; junction bases unmatched: 4. DNA of the CDR3: TGTGCCACCAGTAAGGACAGGGGGGCCGGGGAGCTGTTTTTT. Amino acid sequence: CATSKDRGAGELFF.

This clone occurred once. The chain joins TRBV23-1 to TRBJ2-5; D may be TRBD1 (6 bases). TRBV23-1 belongs to the ORF category, with a function that is uncertain. Trimming cost V 2 bases and J 5 bases, with 15 bases left between them. This CDR3 is built from 15 residues. The CDR3 is CASSQTRQARETQYF. The CDR3 DNA reads as TGCGCCAGCAGTCAAACTAGACAGGCCCGGGAGACCCAGTACTTC.

The V and J genes are TRBV5-6 and TRBJ2-1, with a possible D match to TRBD2 (6 bases). Germline V gives CDR1 SGHDT, CDR2 YYEEEE. The CDR3 loop spans 18 amino acids. Trimming shortened V by 0 bases and J by 4 bases, and 20 bases separated the two germline ends. CDR3 DNA sequence: TGTGCCAGCAGCTTGGGAGGGTCGGGCGGGAAGTATTACAATGAGCAGTTCTTC. It encodes CASSLGGSGGKYYNEQFF.

V gene TRBV11-2 combines with J gene TRBJ2-2; 9 bases are shared with TRBD1. The V segment lost 5 bases and the J segment 3 bases; nucleotides outside the gene matches: 10. CDR1 is SGHAT, CDR2 FQNNGV, per germline. The CDR3 consists of 17 residues. CDR3 region: CASSSRVRTGDTGELFF. In DNA, the CDR3 is TGTGCCAGCAGCAGTAGGGTGCGGACAGGGGACACCGGGGAGCTGTTTTTT.

J is TRBJ1-1 and V is TRBV7-8; unclear D gene. Germline CDR1 is SGHVS and CDR2 is FQNEAQ. The CDR3 contains 14 residues. Trimming took off 2 bases at V and 3 bases at J, with 10 bases between the two ends. The CDR3 DNA reads as TGTGCCAGCAGCTTACTGGGGAGGGACACTGAAGCTTTCTTT. Residues: CASSLLGRDTEAFF.

The CDR3 loop reads CSAGRGNEQFF. In DNA, the CDR3 is TGCAGTGCCGGAAGGGGAAATGAGCAGTTCTTC. The gene calls are TRBV20-1 and TRBJ2-1; tentative D call: TRBD1 (5 bases). Between the trimmed V and J ends, which lost 6 bases and 7 bases, there was a span of 10 bases. CDR3 length: 11 residues. CDR1 is DFQATT and CDR2 is SNEGSKA in the germline V gene (reference sequence).

The V and J genes are TRBV27 and TRBJ2-3; 7 bases align to TRBD1. In germline, CDR1 is MNHEY, CDR2 SMNVEV (reference sequence). CDR3 length: 16 amino acids. Trimming at V came to 5 bases and at J to 0 bases, leaving 8 bases not matched to a gene. CDR3 nucleotides: TGTGCCAGCAGTGGGGTTACAGGGGTTAGCACAGATACGCAGTATTTT. It codes for CASSGVTGVSTDTQYF.

The rearrangement joins TRBV4-1 to TRBJ2-7; 7 bases align to TRBD2. With V trimmed by 4 bases and J by 1 base, 10 bases remained unmatched. The germline CDR1 and CDR2 sequences are MGHRA and YSYEKL. The CDR3 runs to 16 residues. CDR3 in amino acids: CASSREIASGSYEQYF. CDR3 coding DNA: TGCGCCAGCAGCCGAGAAATAGCTAGCGGTTCCTACGAGCAGTACTTC.

V gene TRBV13 combines with J gene TRBJ1-1; 7 nucleotides align to TRBD1. CDR1 is PRHDT and CDR2 is FYEKMQ in the germline V gene (reference sequence). The CDR3 runs 16 residues. V trimming: 3 bases; J trimming: 2 bases; junction bases outside the gene matches: 9. The CDR3 loop reads CASSFLSHRGNTEAFF. DNA of the CDR3: TGTGCCAGCAGCTTCCTCAGCCACAGGGGTAACACTGAAGCTTTCTTT.

The rearrangement links TRBV4-3 to TRBJ2-1; TRBD1 agrees at 12 bases. This CDR3 has 20 amino acids. Losses at the gene ends were 2 bases for V and 0 bases for J; bases not matched to a gene: 11. Looked up from germline, CDR1 is LGHNA and CDR2 is YSLEER. CDR3 loop: CASSQSVGTGGVNSYNEQFF. The CDR3 DNA reads as TGCGCCAGCAGCCAAAGTGTGGGGACAGGGGGCGTAAACTCCTACAATGAGCAGTTCTTC.

The gene calls are TRBV29-1 and TRBJ1-1; 11 bases fit TRBD1. Germline assignment: CDR1 SQVTM and CDR2 ANQGSEA. The CDR3 runs 15 residues. Trimming at V came to 2 bases and at J to 7 bases, leaving 9 bases not matched to a gene. The CDR3 DNA reads as TGCAGCGTTGAATTTAGGACAGGGGGCCAGGGTGAAGCTTTCTTT. It encodes CSVEFRTGGQGEAFF.